Only a few counts were recorded for the clone carrying this T cell receptor beta chain. The entry originates in a study of T-cell memory formation after mild COVID-19. MiXCR, applied by TCRdb to the 5' RACE reads, yields one record per CDR3 protein. Among approximately 410,000 distinct CDR3 sequences listed, less than 25% were seen once. Germline CDR1 and CDR2: SGHTA and FQGNSA. The CDR3 length is 17 residues. V shed 0 bases, J shed 4 bases, and the junction held 3 bases outside the gene matches. This rearrangement joins TRBV7-2 to TRBJ2-5; 15 positions match TRBD2. The sequenced material came from PBMCs or a T cell subset sorted from them (not recorded which). The sequence derives from an adult woman who had mild COVID-19 (a few samples of this study predate the infection). Cell type and time point are not known. The CDR3 DNA follows: TGTGCCAGCAGCTTAGCGGGACTAGCGGGAGGTGGAGAGACCCAGTACTTC. Amino acids: CASSLAGLAGGGETQYF. Full variable domain (outside the CDR3, taken from reference TRBV7-2 and TRBJ2-5): GAGVSQSPSNKVTEKGKDVELRCDPISGHTALYWYRQSLGQGLEFLIYFQGNSAPDKSGLPSDRFSAERTGGSVSTLTIQRTQQEDSAVYLCASSLAGLAGGGETQYFGPGTRLLVL.